What follows are 31 T cell receptor beta chains derived from one specimen sequenced in a study of T cell repertoires in aging, cancer and after chemotherapy. Multiplex touch-down PCR with TRB-A/B primers amplified rearranged V-D-J TRB sequences. Via MiXCR, TCRdb re-called the multiplex PCR reads, giving one row per CDR3 protein. The sample carries 2,500 to 3,000 distinct CDR3 sequences, about 43% recorded once. TCR beta rearrangements were amplified from peripheral blood genomic DNA. The sequenced sample consisted of blood. Source of these receptors: a human donor with a blood cancer.

This sequence joins TRBV6-5 and TRBJ2-5, with 10 bases identical to TRBD2. This CDR3 has 15 residues. The ends lost 6 bases at V and 2 bases at J; junction bases unmatched: 6. Germline lookup yields CDR1 MNHEY and CDR2 SVGAGI. DNA for the CDR3: TGTGCCAGCAGCCGGACTAGCGGAAGACAAGAGACCCAGTACTTC. Encoded protein: CASSRTSGRQETQYF.

The V call is TRBV19, the J call TRBJ2-2; D unresolved. Germline V lookup: CDR1 LNHDA, CDR2 SQIVND (reference sequence). This CDR3 spans 15 amino acids. V was pared by 7 bases and J by 2 bases, with 14 bases between. DNA for the CDR3: TGTGCCAGTAACCAGTGGACGGATAACACCGGGGAGCTGTTTTTT. This translates into CASNQWTDNTGELFF.

This clonotype was detected only a few times. The V call is TRBV19, the J call TRBJ1-2; D is possibly TRBD1 (5 bases). Trimming stripped 2 bases from V and 6 bases from J, with 10 bases between. The CDR3 spans 13 residues. Looked up from germline, CDR1 is LNHDA and CDR2 is SQIVND (reference sequence). The CDR3 is CASSITGQDGYTF. CDR3 DNA sequence: TGTGCCAGTAGTATAACGGGGCAAGATGGCTACACCTTC.

The rearrangement joins TRBV18 to TRBJ1-1; D gene ambiguous. The CDR3 runs to 15 residues. The germline V gene encodes CDR1 KGHSH and CDR2 LQKENI. V shed 1 base and J shed 0 bases, with 9 bases lying between them. The CDR3 DNA is TGTGCCAGCTCACCACATGGGGTTATGAACACTGAAGCTTTCTTT. Its protein product is CASSPHGVMNTEAFF.

This clonotype was seen only a few times. The V gene is TRBV27, the J gene TRBJ2-3; the D gene could be TRBD1 or TRBD2 (5 bases each). V shed 1 base and J shed 0 bases, with 8 bases lying between them. Germline assignment: CDR1 MNHEY and CDR2 SMNVEV (reference sequence). The CDR3 runs 15 residues. The CDR3 DNA is TGTGCCAGCAGTTTATTGGGGGAGAGCACAGATACGCAGTATTTT. Translating it yields CASSLLGESTDTQYF.

This clonotype was observed a few times. The chain joins TRBV6-1 to TRBJ1-6; 11 bases line up with TRBD1. CDR3 length: 17 residues. The V gene end was trimmed by 6 bases and the J gene end by 10 bases; junction bases not matched to a gene: 14. Germline V gene lookup returns CDR1 MNHNS and CDR2 SASEGT. CDR3 sequence: CASRETNRDRGGSPLHF. In DNA, the CDR3 is TGTGCCAGCAGGGAAACGAACCGGGACAGGGGGGGATCACCCCTCCACTTT.

Within the sample, this clonotype is medium-sized. The V call is TRBV29-1, the J call TRBJ2-7; no reliable D call. The CDR3 contains 14 residues. Germline loops: CDR1 SQVTM, CDR2 ANQGSEA. With 7 bases removed from V and 4 bases from J, the gap between germline ends came to 20 bases. CDR3 DNA: TGCAGCGAGACCCGGACGGCTCAGACTTACGAGCAGTACTTC. It encodes CSETRTAQTYEQYF.

This clonotype appeared a few times. This chain connects TRBV29-1 to TRBJ1-1; D is perhaps TRBD1 (5 bases). This CDR3 has 13 amino acids. Between the trimmed V and J ends, which lost 3 bases and 1 base, there was a span of 9 bases. Germline CDR1 reads SQVTM; CDR2 reads ANQGSEA. The CDR3 DNA sequence: TGCAGCGTTGATGGCGGGGGGAACACTGAAGCTTTCTTT. It specifies CSVDGGGNTEAFF.

The rearrangement joins TRBV15 to TRBJ1-3; D unresolved. The V end was cut by 4 bases, the J end by 2 bases, with 9 bases between. Germline CDR1 and CDR2: LNHNV and YYDKDF (reference sequence). The CDR3 is 14 amino acids. The DNA for the CDR3 is TGTGCCACCAGCACTCGGGCGGCTGGAAACACCATATATTTT. It translates to CATSTRAAGNTIYF.

This clonotype was seen more than once but under ten times. The chain links TRBV13 to TRBJ2-3, with 7 bases aligning to TRBD1. Germline V gives CDR1 PRHDT, CDR2 FYEKMQ (reference sequence). The CDR3 spans 14 residues. Trimming at V came to 5 bases and at J to 4 bases, leaving 6 bases not matched to a gene. CDR3: CASSPRQGADTQYF. The CDR3 coding sequence is TGTGCCAGCAGCCCAAGACAGGGAGCAGATACGCAGTATTTT. Based on the CDR3 plus reference TRBV13 and TRBJ2-3, the full variable domain is AAGVIQSPRHLIKEKRETATLKCYPIPRHDTVYWYQQGPGQDPQFLISFYEKMQSDKGSIPDRFSAQQFSDYHSELNMSSLELGDSALYFCASSPRQGADTQYFGPGTRLTVL.

The table lists this clonotype with a few counts. This chain joins TRBV27 and TRBJ1-2, with a possible D match to TRBD1 (6 bases). V lost 2 bases and J 9 bases, leaving 13 bases between the germline ends. CDR1 and CDR2 from the germline V gene are MNHEY and SMNVEV (reference sequence). The CDR3 runs 13 residues. The CDR3: CASSLTRQDRYTF. Here the CDR3 DNA reads TGTGCCAGCAGTTTAACGCGACAGGACCGCTACACCTTC.

The chain is built from TRBV27 and TRBJ2-7, with unresolved D. The CDR3 sequence is 13 residues long. Germline V gene data show CDR1 as MNHEY and CDR2 as SMNVEV (reference sequence). The germline V and J ends were trimmed by 4 bases and 2 bases, with 9 bases remaining between them. CDR3 loop: CASSSLNTYEQYF. The CDR3 DNA reads TGTGCCAGCAGTTCCCTTAATACCTACGAGCAGTACTTC.

The CDR3 sequence: CARSGGLAGPNIQYF. DNA of the CDR3: TGTGCCAGAAGCGGGGGACTAGCGGGACCAAACATTCAGTACTTC. The rearrangement uses TRBV5-3 and TRBJ2-4; 13 bases line up with TRBD2. TRBV5-3 is marked as an open reading frame, function uncertain. The CDR3 runs to 15 residues. V trimming: 4 bases; J trimming: 6 bases; junction bases outside the gene matches: 4.

The table lists this clonotype with a few counts. The rearrangement joins TRBV5-1 to TRBJ1-2; 7 bases line up with TRBD1. Trimming removed 4 bases from V and 2 bases from J; junction bases left unmatched: 8. Germline CDR1 is SGHRS and CDR2 is YFSETQ. CDR3 length: 15 amino acids. This CDR3 reads CASSLAGGKNYGYTF. The CDR3 DNA sequence: TGCGCCAGCAGCCTCGCAGGGGGGAAGAACTATGGCTACACCTTC.

The chain couples TRBV27 to TRBJ2-5; 7 bases align to TRBD2. Germline values: CDR1 MNHEY, CDR2 SMNVEV (reference sequence). CDR3 size: 16 residues. Unmatched junction bases numbered 14, after V lost 6 bases and J lost 4 bases. As DNA, the CDR3 is TGTGCCAGCAGCCGCACTACTAAGCGGGAAAGAGAGACCCAGTACTTC. Translated, it gives CASSRTTKRERETQYF.

The chain carries TRBV27 and TRBJ2-3, with 9 positions matching TRBD1. The V segment lost 2 bases and the J segment 2 bases; nucleotides outside the gene matches: 2. CDR1 is MNHEY and CDR2 is SMNVEV in the germline V gene (reference sequence). The CDR3 is made up of 15 amino acids. This CDR3 is CASSLGTGHTDTQYF. The CDR3 region has the DNA TGTGCCAGCAGTTTAGGGACAGGGCACACAGATACGCAGTATTTT.

The CDR3 region is CASSSRDTNSPLHF. Written as DNA, the CDR3 is TGTGCCAGCAGCTCCCGGGACACCAATTCACCCCTCCACTTT. The chain uses TRBV5-6 and TRBJ1-6; weak D call: TRBD1 (6 bases). The CDR3 sequence is 14 residues long. Trimming left V 3 bases short and J 7 bases short, with 11 bases between. Per the germline V gene, CDR1 is SGHDT and CDR2 is YYEEEE. The whole variable domain, remainder taken from reference TRBV5-6 and TRBJ1-6, is DAGVTQSPTHLIKTRGQQVTLRCSPKSGHDTVSWYQQALGQGPQFIFQYYEEEERQRGNFPDRFSGHQFPNYSSELNVNALLLGDSALYLCASSSRDTNSPLHFGNGTRLTVT.

There are a few counts of this clonotype. At one end, the junction sequence differs from germline, possibly due to a read error. The chain recombines TRBV5-5 with TRBJ2-1; either TRBD1 or TRBD2 may supply D (5 bases each). Germline assignment: CDR1 SGHKS and CDR2 YYEKEE (reference sequence). This CDR3 is 13 amino acids long. This chain's CDR3 is CASRSGTPDEQFF. The DNA for the CDR3 is TGCGCCAGCCGTTCCGGGACCCCGGATGAGCAGTTCTTC.

This chain uses TRBV6-5 with TRBJ1-1; 8 bases match TRBD1. The germline V gene encodes CDR1 MNHEY and CDR2 SVGAGI. CDR3 length equals 11 residues. V lost 6 bases to trimming and J lost 10 bases; unmatched junction nucleotides: 4. The CDR3 reads CASRGTGAAFF. The CDR3 DNA follows: TGTGCCAGCAGGGGGACAGGAGCAGCTTTCTTT.

The gene calls are TRBV6-5 and TRBJ2-1; 11 bases line up with TRBD2. CDR1 and CDR2 (germline): MNHEY, SVGAGI. With V trimmed by 0 bases and J by 6 bases, 4 bases remained unmatched. CDR3 length: 16 amino acids. Written as DNA, the CDR3 is TGTGCCAGCAGTTACTCGGGGCTAGCGGGAGGCAATGAGCAGTTCTTC. Its translation: CASSYSGLAGGNEQFF.

This clonotype showed up just a few times. V is TRBV6-2 or TRBV6-3 and J is TRBJ2-3; 8 nucleotides match TRBD2. The CDR3 is 17 amino acids. The germline CDR1 and CDR2 sequences are MNHEY and SVGEGT. The V segment lost 2 bases and the J segment 4 bases; nucleotides outside the gene matches: 11. As DNA, the CDR3 is TGTGCCAGCAGTTACGTCGGGAGGGCCGATAGGGCAGATACGCAGTATTTT. As protein: CASSYVGRADRADTQYF.

By sample share, this clonotype is large (0.1 to 1%). The chain joins TRBV29-1 to TRBJ2-3; 7 bases align to TRBD1. V gave up 5 bases and J gave up 0 bases; unmatched junction bases: 2. The CDR3 totals 13 residues. From germline, CDR1 is SQVTM and CDR2 ANQGSEA. Here the CDR3 reads CSVLGGSTDTQYF. CDR3 DNA: TGCAGCGTTCTAGGGGGCAGCACAGATACGCAGTATTTT.

This clonotype was detected a few times. The CDR3 region has the DNA TGTGCCAGCAGTCCCGGGACCTTTATACCCGAGCAGTACTTC. It translates to CASSPGTFIPEQYF. The chain has TRBV27 and TRBJ2-7; D may be TRBD1 or TRBD2 (5 bases each). This CDR3 comprises 14 residues. In germline, CDR1 is MNHEY, CDR2 SMNVEV (reference sequence). V lost 5 bases and J 6 bases, leaving 17 bases between the germline ends.

The V gene is TRBV6-5, the J gene TRBJ2-6; D possibly matches TRBD1 or TRBD2 (6 bases each). V lost 8 bases and J 1 base, leaving 12 bases between the germline ends. CDR1 MNHEY and CDR2 SVGAGI come from the germline V gene. This CDR3 spans 15 amino acids. Here the CDR3 DNA reads TGTGCCAGCTGGAGGGGGAGATCTGGGGCCAACGTCCTGACTTTC. Encoded protein: CASWRGRSGANVLTF.

The genes are TRBV11-2 and TRBJ1-4; D is uncertain. Trimming pared 5 bases from V and 8 bases from J, leaving 18 bases between. Germline V gene sequence: CDR1 SGHAT, CDR2 FQNNGV. There are 15 residues in the CDR3. This CDR3 reads CASSKDGSQGEKLFF. The CDR3 DNA is TGTGCCAGCAGCAAAGACGGGTCCCAAGGGGAAAAACTGTTTTTT.

The genes are TRBV19 and TRBJ2-5; 9 bases line up with TRBD1. The CDR3 contains 14 residues. Germline CDR1 reads LNHDA; CDR2 reads SQIVND (reference sequence). V lost 1 base and J lost 6; bases outside the gene matches: 3. The CDR3 region is CASSIGTGGKTQYF. CDR3 bases: TGTGCCAGTAGTATAGGAACAGGGGGCAAGACCCAGTACTTC.

This sequence joins TRBV19 and TRBJ2-3, with 7 bases that match TRBD1. Germline trimming cut 3 bases from V and 1 base from J; bases unmatched to any gene: 7. Germline V gene data show CDR1 as LNHDA and CDR2 as SQIVND (reference sequence). The CDR3 length is 16 residues. The chain's CDR3 is CASSIRQGKGTDTQYF. DNA of the CDR3: TGTGCCAGTAGTATCCGACAGGGAAAAGGCACAGATACGCAGTATTTT.

The chain couples TRBV19 to TRBJ1-4; TRBD1 is a possible D gene (5 bases). Deletions cut 9 bases from V and 4 bases from J, with 15 bases between. The CDR3 has 14 amino acids. CDR1 and CDR2 (germline): LNHDA, SQIVND (reference sequence). The CDR3 spells CASRVDDLNEKLFF. CDR3 nucleotides: TGTGCCAGCAGGGTGGACGACCTTAATGAAAAACTGTTTTTT.

This sequence joins TRBV20-1 and TRBJ2-7; TRBD2 aligns across 11 bases. V lost 0 bases and J lost 4; bases outside the gene matches: 5. Germline CDR1 DFQATT, CDR2 SNEGSKA (reference sequence). The CDR3 spans 15 residues. The CDR3 nucleotides are TGCAGTGCTAGAGATTTCACTAGCGGGAGTTACGAGCAGTACTTC. This codes for CSARDFTSGSYEQYF.

V usage is TRBV4-1 and J usage is TRBJ1-4; no clear D gene. CDR1 is MGHRA and CDR2 is YSYEKL in the germline V gene. This CDR3 has 15 residues. The V and J ends lost 3 bases and 8 bases respectively, with 16 bases between them. Here the CDR3 reads CASSQWRREWEKLFF. As DNA, the CDR3 is TGCGCCAGCAGCCAGTGGAGGAGGGAATGGGAAAAACTGTTTTTT.

The chain uses TRBV6-1 and TRBJ2-7; D gene uncertain. Trimming shortened V by 5 bases and J by 2 bases, and 7 bases separated the two germline ends. The CDR3 covers 12 residues. CDR1 and CDR2 from the germline V gene are MNHNS and SASEGT. CDR3 sequence reads: CASSPGPYEQYF. For the CDR3, the DNA is TGTGCCAGCAGTCCCGGACCCTACGAGCAGTACTTC.